The T cell receptor (beta chain) described here comes from a study of shared clonotypes between healthy human individuals. Assay used: immunoSEQ multiplex PCR; TCRdb lists only in-frame clones, some missing. This table holds roughly 500,000 clones, roughly 95% found once. The CDR3 loop spans 14 amino acids. The J segment lost 3 bases and the V segment lost 5 bases, leaving 2 bases of the junction unmatched. The germline CDR1 and CDR2 sequences are MNHEY and SVGAGI. Each donor was a Caucasian adult residing in Nashville, Tennessee. The source is a woman aged 25-40 years in good health. The chain links TRBV6-5 to TRBJ2-3; TRBD1 matches at 10 bases. Sequences were obtained from naive CD4+ T cells sorted from blood. As to subset: CD45RA+ positively selected. CDR3 sequence: CASSDRGRTDTQYF. CDR3 bases: TGTGCCAGCAGTGACAGGGGGCGGACAGATACGCAGTATTTT.